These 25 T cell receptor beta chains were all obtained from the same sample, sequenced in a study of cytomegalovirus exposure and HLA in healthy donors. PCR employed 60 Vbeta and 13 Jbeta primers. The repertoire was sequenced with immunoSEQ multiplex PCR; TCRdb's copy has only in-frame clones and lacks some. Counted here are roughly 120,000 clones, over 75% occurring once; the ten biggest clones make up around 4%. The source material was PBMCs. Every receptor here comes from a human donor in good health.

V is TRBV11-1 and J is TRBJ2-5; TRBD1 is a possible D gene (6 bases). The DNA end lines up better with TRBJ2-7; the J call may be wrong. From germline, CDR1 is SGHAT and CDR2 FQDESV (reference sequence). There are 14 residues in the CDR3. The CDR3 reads CASSFDRLSYEQYF. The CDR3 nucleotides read TGTGCCAGCAGCTTCGACAGGCTTTCCTACGAGCAGTACTTC.

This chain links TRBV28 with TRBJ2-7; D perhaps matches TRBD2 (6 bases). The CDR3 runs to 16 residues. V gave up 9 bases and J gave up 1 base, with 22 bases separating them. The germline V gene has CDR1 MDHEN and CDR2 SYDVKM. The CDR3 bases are TGTGCCAGTTTAAGCCCCACCGGGGGTGGGTCCTACGAGCAGTACTTC. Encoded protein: CASLSPTGGGSYEQYF.

DNA for the CDR3: TGTGCCAGTAGTACGTCAACAGGCTCTTATGGCTACACCTTC. This encodes CASSTSTGSYGYTF. J is TRBJ1-2 and V is TRBV19; tentative D call: TRBD1 (5 bases). This CDR3 is built from 14 residues. Germline assignment: CDR1 LNHDA and CDR2 SQIVND (reference sequence). V shed 4 bases and J shed 5 bases, with 14 bases lying between them.

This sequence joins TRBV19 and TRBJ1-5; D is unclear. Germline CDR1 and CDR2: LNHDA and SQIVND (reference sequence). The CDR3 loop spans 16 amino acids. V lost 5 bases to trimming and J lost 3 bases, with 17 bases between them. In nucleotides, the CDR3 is TGTGCCAGTAGTGTCTCCTTTCCCGGTACCAATCAGCCCCAGCATTTT. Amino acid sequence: CASSVSFPGTNQPQHF.

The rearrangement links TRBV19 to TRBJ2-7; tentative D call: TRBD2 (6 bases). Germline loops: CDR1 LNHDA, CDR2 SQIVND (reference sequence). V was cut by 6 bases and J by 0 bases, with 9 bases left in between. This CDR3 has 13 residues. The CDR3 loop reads CASSRLVSYEQYF. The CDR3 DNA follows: TGTGCCAGTAGCCGACTAGTCTCCTACGAGCAGTACTTC.

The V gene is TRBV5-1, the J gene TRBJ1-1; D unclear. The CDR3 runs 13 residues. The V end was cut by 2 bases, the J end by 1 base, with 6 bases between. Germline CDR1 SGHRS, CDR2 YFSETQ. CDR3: CASSFGGNTEAFF. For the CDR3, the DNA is TGCGCCAGCAGCTTCGGAGGGAACACTGAAGCTTTCTTT.

This CDR3 is CASSPDRGSTEAFF. The CDR3 DNA reads as TGTGCCAGCAGCCCCGACAGGGGGTCTACTGAAGCTTTCTTT. The rearrangement joins TRBV7-3 to TRBJ1-1, with 9 bases fitting TRBD1. The V gene's germline CDR1 is SGHTA and CDR2 FQGTGA. Losses at the gene ends were 5 bases for V and 5 bases for J; bases not matched to a gene: 6. CDR3 length: 14 residues.

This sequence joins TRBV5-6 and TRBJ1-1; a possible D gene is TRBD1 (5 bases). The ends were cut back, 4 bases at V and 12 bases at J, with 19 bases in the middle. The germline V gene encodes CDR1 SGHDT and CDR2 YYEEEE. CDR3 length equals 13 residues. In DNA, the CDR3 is TGTGCCAGCAGCCAAATTCAGGGTTATTTACCTTTCTTT. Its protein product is CASSQIQGYLPFF.

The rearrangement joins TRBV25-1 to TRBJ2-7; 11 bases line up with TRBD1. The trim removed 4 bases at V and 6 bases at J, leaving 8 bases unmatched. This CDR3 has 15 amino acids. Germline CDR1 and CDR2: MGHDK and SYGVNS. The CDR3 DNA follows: TGTGCCAGCAGTGGCGGACAGGGGGCGCCGGCCGAGCAGTACTTC. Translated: CASSGGQGAPAEQYF.

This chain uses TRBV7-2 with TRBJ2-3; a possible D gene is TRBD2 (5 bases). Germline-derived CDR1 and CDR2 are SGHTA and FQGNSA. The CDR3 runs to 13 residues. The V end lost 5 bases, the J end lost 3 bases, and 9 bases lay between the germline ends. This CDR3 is CASSRTFTDTQYF. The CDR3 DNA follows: TGTGCCAGCAGCCGGACTTTTACAGATACGCAGTATTTT.

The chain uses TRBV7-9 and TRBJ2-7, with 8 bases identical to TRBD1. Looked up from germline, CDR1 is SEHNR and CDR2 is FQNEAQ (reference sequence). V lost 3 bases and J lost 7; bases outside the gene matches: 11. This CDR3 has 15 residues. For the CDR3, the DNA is TGTGCCAGCAGCTTGAGGGTGCAGGGGGCGGGTGAGCAGTACTTC. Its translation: CASSLRVQGAGEQYF. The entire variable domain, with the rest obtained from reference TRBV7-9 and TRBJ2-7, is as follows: DTGVSQNPRHKITKRGQNVTFRCDPISEHNRLYWYRQTLGQGPEFLTYFQNEAQLEKSRLLSDRFSAERPKGSFSTLEIQRTEQGDSAMYLCASSLRVQGAGEQYFGPGTRLTVT.

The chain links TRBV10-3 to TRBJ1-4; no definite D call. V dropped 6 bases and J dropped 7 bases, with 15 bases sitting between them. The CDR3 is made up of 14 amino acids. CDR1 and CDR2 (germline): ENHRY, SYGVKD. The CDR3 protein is CAISADVTGEKLFF. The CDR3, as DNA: TGTGCCATCAGCGCCGACGTGACTGGTGAAAAACTGTTTTTT.

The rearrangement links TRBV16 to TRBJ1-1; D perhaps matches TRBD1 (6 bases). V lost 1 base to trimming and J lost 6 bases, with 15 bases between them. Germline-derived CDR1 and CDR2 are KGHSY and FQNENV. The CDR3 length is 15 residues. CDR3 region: CASSQYPGVGSEAFF. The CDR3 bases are TGTGCCAGCAGCCAATACCCAGGGGTCGGTTCTGAAGCTTTCTTT.

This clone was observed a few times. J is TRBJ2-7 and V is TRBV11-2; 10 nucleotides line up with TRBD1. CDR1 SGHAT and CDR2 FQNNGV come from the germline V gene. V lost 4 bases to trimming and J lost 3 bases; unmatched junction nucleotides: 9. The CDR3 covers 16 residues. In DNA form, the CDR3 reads TGTGCCAGCAGCTCCCTCCGGGACAGGGGACTCTACGAGCAGTACTTC. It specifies CASSSLRDRGLYEQYF.

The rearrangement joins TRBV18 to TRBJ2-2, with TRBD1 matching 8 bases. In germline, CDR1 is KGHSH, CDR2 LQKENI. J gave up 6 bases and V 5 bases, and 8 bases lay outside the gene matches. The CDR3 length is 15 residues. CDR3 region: CASSEGQGRPGELFF. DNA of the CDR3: TGTGCCAGCTCAGAAGGACAGGGCCGCCCCGGGGAGCTGTTTTTT.

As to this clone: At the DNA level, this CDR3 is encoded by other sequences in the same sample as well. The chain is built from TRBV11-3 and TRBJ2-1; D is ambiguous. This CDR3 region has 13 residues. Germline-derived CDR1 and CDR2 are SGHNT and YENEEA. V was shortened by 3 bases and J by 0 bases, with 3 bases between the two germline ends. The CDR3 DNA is TGTGCCAGCAGCTTCTCCTCCTACAATGAGCAGTTCTTC. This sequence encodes CASSFSSYNEQFF.

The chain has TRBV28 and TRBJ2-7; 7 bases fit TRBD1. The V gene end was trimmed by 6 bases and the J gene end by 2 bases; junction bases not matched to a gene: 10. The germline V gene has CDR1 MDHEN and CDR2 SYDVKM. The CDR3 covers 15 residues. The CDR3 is CASSFQGQLTYEQYF. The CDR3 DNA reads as TGTGCCAGCAGCTTCCAGGGACAGTTGACCTACGAGCAGTACTTC.

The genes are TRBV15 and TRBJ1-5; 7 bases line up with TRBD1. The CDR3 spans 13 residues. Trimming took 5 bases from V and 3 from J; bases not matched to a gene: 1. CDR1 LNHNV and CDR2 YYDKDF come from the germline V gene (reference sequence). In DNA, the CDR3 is TGTGCCACCAGCGGACAGGTCAATCAGCCCCAGCATTTT. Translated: CATSGQVNQPQHF.

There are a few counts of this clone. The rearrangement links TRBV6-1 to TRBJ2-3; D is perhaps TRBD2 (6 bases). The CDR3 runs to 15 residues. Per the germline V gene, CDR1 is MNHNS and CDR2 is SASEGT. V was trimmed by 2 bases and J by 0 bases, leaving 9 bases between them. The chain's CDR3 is CASSERRESTDTQYF. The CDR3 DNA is TGTGCCAGCAGTGAACGACGGGAGAGCACAGATACGCAGTATTTT.

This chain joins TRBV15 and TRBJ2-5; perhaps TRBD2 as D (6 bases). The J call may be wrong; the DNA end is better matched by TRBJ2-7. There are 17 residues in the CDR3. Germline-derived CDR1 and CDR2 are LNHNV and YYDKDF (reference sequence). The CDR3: CATSRVPDYLTLCEQYF. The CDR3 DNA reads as TGTGCCACCAGCAGAGTTCCGGACTATCTCACACTTTGCGAGCAGTACTTC.

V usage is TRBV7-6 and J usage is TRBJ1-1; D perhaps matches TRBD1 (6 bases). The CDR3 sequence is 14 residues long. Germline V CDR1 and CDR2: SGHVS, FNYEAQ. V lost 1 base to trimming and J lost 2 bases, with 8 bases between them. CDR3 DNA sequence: TGTGCCAGCAGCTTAGAACAGGGCAACACTGAAGCTTTCTTT. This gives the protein CASSLEQGNTEAFF. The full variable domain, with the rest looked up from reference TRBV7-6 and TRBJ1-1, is GAGVSQSPRYKVTKRGQDVALRCDPISGHVSLYWYRQALGQGPEFLTYFNYEAQQDKSGLPNDRFSAERPEGSISTLTIQRTEQRDSAMYRCASSLEQGNTEAFFGQGTRLTVV.

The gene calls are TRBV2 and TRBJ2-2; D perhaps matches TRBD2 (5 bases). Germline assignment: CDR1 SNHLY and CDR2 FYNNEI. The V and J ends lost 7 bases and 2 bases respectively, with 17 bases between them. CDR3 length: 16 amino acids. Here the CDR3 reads CASTVNGNPNTGELFF. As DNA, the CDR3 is TGTGCCAGCACAGTTAACGGGAACCCTAACACCGGGGAGCTGTTTTTT.

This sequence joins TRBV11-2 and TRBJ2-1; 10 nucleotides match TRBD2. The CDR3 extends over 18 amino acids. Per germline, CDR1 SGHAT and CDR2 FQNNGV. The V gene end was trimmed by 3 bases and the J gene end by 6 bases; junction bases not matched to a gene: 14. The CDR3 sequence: CASSFPGGASGRGNEQFF. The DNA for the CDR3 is TGTGCCAGCAGCTTCCCGGGGGGGGCTAGCGGGAGAGGCAATGAGCAGTTCTTC.

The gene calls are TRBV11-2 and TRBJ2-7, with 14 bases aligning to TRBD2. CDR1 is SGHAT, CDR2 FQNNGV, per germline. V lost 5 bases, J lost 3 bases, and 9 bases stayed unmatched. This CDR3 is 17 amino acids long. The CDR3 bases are TGTGCCAGCAGCCAGGGGACTAGCGGGAGTCTACTCTACGAGCAGTACTTC. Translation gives CASSQGTSGSLLYEQYF.

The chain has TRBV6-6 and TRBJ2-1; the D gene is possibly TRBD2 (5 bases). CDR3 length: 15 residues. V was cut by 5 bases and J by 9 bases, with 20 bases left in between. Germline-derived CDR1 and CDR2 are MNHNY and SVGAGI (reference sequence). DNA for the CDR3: TGTGCCAGCAGTCGCAGGACTCACCCGGGGAGTGAGCAGTTCTTC. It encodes CASSRRTHPGSEQFF.